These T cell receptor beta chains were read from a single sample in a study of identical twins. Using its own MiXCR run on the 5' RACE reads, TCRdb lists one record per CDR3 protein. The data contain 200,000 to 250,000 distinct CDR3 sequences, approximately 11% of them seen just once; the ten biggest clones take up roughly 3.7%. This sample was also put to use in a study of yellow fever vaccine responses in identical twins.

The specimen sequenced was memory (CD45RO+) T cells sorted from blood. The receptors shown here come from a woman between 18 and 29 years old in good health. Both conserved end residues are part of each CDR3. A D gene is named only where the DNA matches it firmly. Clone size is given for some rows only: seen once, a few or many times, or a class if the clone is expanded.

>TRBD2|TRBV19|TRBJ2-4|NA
CASSIVLAGGLYF
TGTGCCAGTAGTATAGTACTAGCGGGAGGCTTGTACTTC
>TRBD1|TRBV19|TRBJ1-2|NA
CASTDQDRGGYTF
TGTGCCAGTACCGATCAAGACAGGGGTGGCTACACCTTC
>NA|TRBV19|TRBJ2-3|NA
CASSISPSTDTQYF
TGTGCCAGTAGTATCTCCCCTAGCACAGATACGCAGTATTTT
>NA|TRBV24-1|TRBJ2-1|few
CATSDPGTKFDEQFF
TGTGCCACCAGTGATCCCGGGACAAAGTTCGATGAGCAGTTCTTC
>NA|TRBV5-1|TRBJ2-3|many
CASTPGGTATDTQYF
TGCGCCAGCACCCCAGGGGGGACAGCCACAGATACGCAGTATTTT
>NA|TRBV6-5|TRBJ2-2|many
CASSYSRLRGTGELFF
TGTGCCAGCAGTTACAGCCGGTTGAGGGGCACCGGGGAGCTGTTTTTT
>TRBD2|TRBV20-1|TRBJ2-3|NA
CSANGLAGPRTDTQYF
TGCAGTGCCAACGGACTAGCGGGACCCCGCACAGATACGCAGTATTTT
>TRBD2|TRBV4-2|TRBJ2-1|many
CASSHPGKSGRINEQFF
TGTGCCAGCAGCCACCCCGGAAAAAGCGGGAGGATAAATGAGCAGTTCTTC
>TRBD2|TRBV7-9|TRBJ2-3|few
CATNRRGGLDSTDTQYF
TGTGCAACCAATAGGCGGGGGGGCTTGGATAGCACAGATACGCAGTATTTT
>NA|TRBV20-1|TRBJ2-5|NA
CSARGGRLDQYF
TGCAGTGCTAGGGGTGGACGTCTGGACCAGTACTTC
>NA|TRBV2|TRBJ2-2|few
CASSPGNRRTGELFF
TGTGCCAGCAGTCCCGGGAATCGGCGGACCGGGGAGCTGTTTTTT
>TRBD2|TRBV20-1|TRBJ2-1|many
CSARDLAGGDYNEQFF
TGCAGTGCTAGAGATCTGGCGGGAGGGGATTACAATGAGCAGTTCTTC
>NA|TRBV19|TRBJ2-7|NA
CASTGGHEQYF
TGTGCCAGTACTGGGGGCCACGAGCAGTACTTC
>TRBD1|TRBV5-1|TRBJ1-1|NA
CASSWGQVNTEAFF
TGCGCCAGCAGCTGGGGACAGGTGAACACTGAAGCTTTCTTT
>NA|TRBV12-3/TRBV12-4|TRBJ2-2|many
CASSLAGRAGELFF
TGTGCCAGCAGTTTAGCAGGGCGGGCCGGGGAGCTGTTTTTT
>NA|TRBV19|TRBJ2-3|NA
CASSISRSDTQYF
TGTGCCAGTAGTATATCCAGATCAGATACGCAGTATTTT
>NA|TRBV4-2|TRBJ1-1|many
CASSTPPGRTEAFF
TGTGCCAGCAGCACGCCCCCAGGGAGGACTGAAGCTTTCTTT
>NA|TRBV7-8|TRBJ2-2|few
CASSLGTRNTGELFF
TGTGCCAGCAGCTTAGGGACGAGGAACACCGGGGAGCTGTTTTTT
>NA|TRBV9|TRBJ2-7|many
CASSPRPAQTYEQYF
TGTGCCAGCAGCCCAAGACCGGCGCAGACCTACGAGCAGTACTTC
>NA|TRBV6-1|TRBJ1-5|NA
CASSGAAGVQPQHF
TGTGCCAGCAGTGGAGCCGCGGGAGTTCAGCCCCAGCATTTT
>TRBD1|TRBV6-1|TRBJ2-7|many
CASSPGTGGSYEQYF
TGTGCCAGCAGCCCCGGGACAGGGGGTTCCTACGAGCAGTACTTC
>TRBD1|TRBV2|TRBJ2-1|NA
CASSEDRVNEQFF
TGTGCCAGCAGTGAGGACAGGGTCAATGAGCAGTTCTTC
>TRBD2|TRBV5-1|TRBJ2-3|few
CASTSGGGTDTQYF
TGCGCCAGCACGAGCGGGGGGGGTACAGATACGCAGTATTTT
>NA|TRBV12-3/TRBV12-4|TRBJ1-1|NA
CASSGKGSMNTEAFF
TGTGCCAGCAGTGGCAAGGGCTCTATGAACACTGAAGCTTTCTTT
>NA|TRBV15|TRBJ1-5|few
CATSRDNSNQPQHF
TGTGCCACCAGCAGAGACAATAGCAATCAGCCCCAGCATTTT
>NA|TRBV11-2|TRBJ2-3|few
CASSLVGRGTDTQYF
TGTGCCAGCAGCTTAGTCGGCAGGGGCACAGATACGCAGTATTTT
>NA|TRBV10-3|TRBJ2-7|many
CAISEDRNEQYF
TGTGCCATCAGTGAGGACAGGAACGAGCAGTACTTC
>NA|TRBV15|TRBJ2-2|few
CATSRDIVSGSSGELFF
TGTGCCACCAGCAGAGATATTGTTTCGGGTTCTAGCGGGGAGCTGTTTTTT
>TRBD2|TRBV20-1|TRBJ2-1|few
CSARDSGSSYNEQFF
TGCAGTGCTAGAGATAGCGGGAGCTCCTACAATGAGCAGTTCTTC
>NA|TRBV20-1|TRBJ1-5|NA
CSASERPSNQPQHF
TGCAGTGCTAGTGAAAGACCAAGCAATCAGCCCCAGCATTTT
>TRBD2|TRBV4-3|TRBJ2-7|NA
CASSQGGGVGYEQYF
TGCGCCAGCAGCCAAGGTGGGGGGGTAGGTTACGAGCAGTACTTC